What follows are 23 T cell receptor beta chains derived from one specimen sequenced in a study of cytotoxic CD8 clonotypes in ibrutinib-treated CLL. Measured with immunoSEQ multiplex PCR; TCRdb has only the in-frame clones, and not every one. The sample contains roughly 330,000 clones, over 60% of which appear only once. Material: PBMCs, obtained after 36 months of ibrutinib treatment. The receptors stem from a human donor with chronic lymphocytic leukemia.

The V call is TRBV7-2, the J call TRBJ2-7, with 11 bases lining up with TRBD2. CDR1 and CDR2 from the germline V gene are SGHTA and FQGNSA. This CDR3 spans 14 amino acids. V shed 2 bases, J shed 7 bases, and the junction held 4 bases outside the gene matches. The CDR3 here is CASSLRLAGNEQYF. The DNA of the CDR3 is TGTGCCAGCAGCTTACGACTAGCGGGAAATGAGCAGTACTTC.

For the CDR3, the DNA is TGTGCCAGCAGCGCGACTAGCGGGGGATCCTACGAGCAGTACTTC. Protein: CASSATSGGSYEQYF. This rearrangement joins TRBV9 to TRBJ2-7, with 12 bases lining up with TRBD2. The CDR3 extends over 15 amino acids. V lost 3 bases and J lost 1; bases outside the gene matches: 2. Germline loops: CDR1 SGDLS, CDR2 YYNGEE.

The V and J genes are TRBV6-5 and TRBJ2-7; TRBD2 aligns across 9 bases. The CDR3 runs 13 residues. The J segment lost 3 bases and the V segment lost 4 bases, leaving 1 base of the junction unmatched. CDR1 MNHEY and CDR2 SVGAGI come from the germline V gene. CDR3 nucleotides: TGTGCCAGCAGTTGGACTAGCGACTACGAGCAGTACTTC. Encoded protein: CASSWTSDYEQYF.

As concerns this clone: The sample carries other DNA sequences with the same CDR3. The CDR3 spells CASSLVLAGTYEQYF. The CDR3 nucleotides are TGCGCCAGCAGCTTGGTCCTAGCGGGTACCTACGAGCAGTACTTC. The chain has TRBV5-1 and TRBJ2-7, with 8 nucleotides matching TRBD2. The germline CDR1 and CDR2 sequences are SGHRS and YFSETQ. Trimming cost V 0 bases and J 2 bases; bases outside gene matches: 4. The CDR3 consists of 15 residues.

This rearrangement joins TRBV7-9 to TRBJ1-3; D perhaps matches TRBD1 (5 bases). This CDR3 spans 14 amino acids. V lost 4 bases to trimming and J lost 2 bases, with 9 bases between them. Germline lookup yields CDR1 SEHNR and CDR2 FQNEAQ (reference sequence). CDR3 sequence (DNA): TGTGCCAGCAGCTCAACAGGTACTGGAAACACCATATATTTT. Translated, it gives CASSSTGTGNTIYF.

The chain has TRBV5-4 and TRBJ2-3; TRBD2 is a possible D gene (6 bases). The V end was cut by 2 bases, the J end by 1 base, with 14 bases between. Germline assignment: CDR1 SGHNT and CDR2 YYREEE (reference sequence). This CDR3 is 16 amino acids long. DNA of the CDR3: TGTGCCAGCAGCTTCTGGCGGGATGTCGGCACAGATACGCAGTATTTT. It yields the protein CASSFWRDVGTDTQYF. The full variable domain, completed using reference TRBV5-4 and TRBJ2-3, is ETGVTQSPTHLIKTRGQQVTLRCSSQSGHNTVSWYQQALGQGPQFIFQYYREEENGRGNFPPRFSGLQFPNYSSELNVNALELDDSALYLCASSFWRDVGTDTQYFGPGTRLTVL.

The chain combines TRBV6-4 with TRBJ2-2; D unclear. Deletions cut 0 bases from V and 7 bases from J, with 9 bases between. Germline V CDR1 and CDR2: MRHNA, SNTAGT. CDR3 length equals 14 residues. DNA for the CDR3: TGTGCCAGCAGTGACTCCCCAGAGGTCGGGGAGCTGTTTTTT. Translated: CASSDSPEVGELFF.

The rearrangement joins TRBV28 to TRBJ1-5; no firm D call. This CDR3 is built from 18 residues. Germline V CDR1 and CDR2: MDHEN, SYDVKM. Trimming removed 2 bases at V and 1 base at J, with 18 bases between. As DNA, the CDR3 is TGTGCCAGCAGTTTAATGGTTGGTTTTGGATGGAGCAATCAGCCCCAGCATTTT. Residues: CASSLMVGFGWSNQPQHF.

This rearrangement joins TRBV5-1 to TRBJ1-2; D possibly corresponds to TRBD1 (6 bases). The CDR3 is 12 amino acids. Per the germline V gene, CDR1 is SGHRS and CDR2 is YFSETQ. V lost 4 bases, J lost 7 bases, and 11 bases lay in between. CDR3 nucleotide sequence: TGCGCCAGCAGCCAACAGGGCTCTGGCTACACCTTC. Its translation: CASSQQGSGYTF.

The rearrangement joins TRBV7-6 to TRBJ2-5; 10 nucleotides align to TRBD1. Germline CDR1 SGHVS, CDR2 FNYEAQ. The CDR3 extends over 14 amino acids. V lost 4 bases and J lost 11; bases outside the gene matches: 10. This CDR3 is CASSSGQGYPQQYF. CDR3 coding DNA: TGTGCCAGCAGCTCGGGACAGGGGTACCCTCAACAGTACTTC.

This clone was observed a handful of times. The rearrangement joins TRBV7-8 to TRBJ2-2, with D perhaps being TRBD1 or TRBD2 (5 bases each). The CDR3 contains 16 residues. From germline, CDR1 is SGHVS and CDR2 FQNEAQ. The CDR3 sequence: CAAANPRGANTGELFF. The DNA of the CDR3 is TGTGCAGCAGCGAATCCTCGGGGCGCGAACACCGGGGAGCTGTTTTTT. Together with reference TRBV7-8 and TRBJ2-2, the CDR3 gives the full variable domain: GAGVSQSPRYKVAKRGQDVALRCDPISGHVSLFWYQQALGQGPEFLTYFQNEAQLDKSGLPSDRFFAERPEGSVSTLKIQRTQQEDSAVYLCAAANPRGANTGELFFGEGSRLTVL.

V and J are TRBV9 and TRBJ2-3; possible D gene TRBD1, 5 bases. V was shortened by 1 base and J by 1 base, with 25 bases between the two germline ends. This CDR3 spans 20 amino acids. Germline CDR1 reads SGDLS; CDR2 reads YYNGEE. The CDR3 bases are TGTGCCAGCAGCGTAAGTGGGGCAGTTGAAATATTCACAGGCACAGATACGCAGTATTTT. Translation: CASSVSGAVEIFTGTDTQYF.

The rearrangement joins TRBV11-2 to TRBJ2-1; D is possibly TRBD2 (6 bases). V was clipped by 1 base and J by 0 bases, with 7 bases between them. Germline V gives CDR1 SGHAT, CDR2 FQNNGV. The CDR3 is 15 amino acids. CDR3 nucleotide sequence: TGTGCCAGCAGCTTAGGACTAGACTCCTACAATGAGCAGTTCTTC. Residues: CASSLGLDSYNEQFF.

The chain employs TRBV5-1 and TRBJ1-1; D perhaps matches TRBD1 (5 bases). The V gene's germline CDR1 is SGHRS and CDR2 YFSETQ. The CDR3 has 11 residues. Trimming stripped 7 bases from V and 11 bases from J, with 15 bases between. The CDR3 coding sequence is TGCGCCAGCGCGGGGGACCGAATGGCTTTCTTT. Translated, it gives CASAGDRMAFF.

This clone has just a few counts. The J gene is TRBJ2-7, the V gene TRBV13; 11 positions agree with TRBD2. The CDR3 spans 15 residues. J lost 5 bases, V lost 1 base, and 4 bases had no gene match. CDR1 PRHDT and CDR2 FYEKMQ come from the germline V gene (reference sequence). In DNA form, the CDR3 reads TGTGCCAGCAGCTTAGCGGGACTAGCGGCGGACGAGCAGTACTTC. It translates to CASSLAGLAADEQYF.

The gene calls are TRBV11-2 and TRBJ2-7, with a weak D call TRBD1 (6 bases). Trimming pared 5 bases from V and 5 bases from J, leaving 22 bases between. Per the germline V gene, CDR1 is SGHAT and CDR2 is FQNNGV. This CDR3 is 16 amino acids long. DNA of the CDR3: TGTGCCAGCAGCCTCGACAGGATACATCCTTTTGACGAGCAGTACTTC. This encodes CASSLDRIHPFDEQYF. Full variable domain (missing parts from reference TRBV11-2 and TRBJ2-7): EAGVAQSPRYKIIEKRQSVAFWCNPISGHATLYWYQQILGQGPKLLIQFQNNGVVDDSQLPKDRFSAERLKGVDSTLKIQPAKLEDSAVYLCASSLDRIHPFDEQYFGPGTRLTVT.

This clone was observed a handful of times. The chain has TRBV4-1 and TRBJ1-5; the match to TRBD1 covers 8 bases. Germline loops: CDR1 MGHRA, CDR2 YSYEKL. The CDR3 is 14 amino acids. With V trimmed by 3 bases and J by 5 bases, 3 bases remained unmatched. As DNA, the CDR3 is TGCGCCAGCAGCCACGGACAGGGAGATCAGCCCCAGCATTTT. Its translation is CASSHGQGDQPQHF.

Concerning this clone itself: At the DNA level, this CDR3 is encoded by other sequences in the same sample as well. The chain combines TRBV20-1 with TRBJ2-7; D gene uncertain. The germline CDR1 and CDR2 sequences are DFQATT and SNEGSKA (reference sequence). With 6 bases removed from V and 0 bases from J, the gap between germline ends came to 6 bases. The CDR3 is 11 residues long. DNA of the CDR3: TGCAGTGCGCGGCTCTCCTACGAGCAGTACTTC. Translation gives CSARLSYEQYF.

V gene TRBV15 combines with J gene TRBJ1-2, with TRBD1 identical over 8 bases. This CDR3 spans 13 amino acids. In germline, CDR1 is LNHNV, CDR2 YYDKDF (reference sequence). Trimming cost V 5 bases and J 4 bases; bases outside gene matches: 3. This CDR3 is CATSAGGLYGYTF. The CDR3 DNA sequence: TGTGCCACCAGCGCAGGGGGCCTCTATGGCTACACCTTC.

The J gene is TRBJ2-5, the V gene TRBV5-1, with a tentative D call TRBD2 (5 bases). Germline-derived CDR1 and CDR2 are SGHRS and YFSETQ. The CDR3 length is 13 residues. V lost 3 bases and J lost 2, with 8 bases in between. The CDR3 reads CASSWRLQETQYF. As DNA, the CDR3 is TGCGCCAGCAGCTGGAGGTTACAAGAGACCCAGTACTTC.

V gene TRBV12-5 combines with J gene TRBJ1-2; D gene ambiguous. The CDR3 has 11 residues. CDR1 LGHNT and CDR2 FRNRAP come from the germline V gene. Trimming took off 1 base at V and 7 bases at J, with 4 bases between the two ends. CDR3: CASGLAGGYTF. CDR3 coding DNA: TGTGCTAGTGGTTTGGCCGGTGGCTACACCTTC.

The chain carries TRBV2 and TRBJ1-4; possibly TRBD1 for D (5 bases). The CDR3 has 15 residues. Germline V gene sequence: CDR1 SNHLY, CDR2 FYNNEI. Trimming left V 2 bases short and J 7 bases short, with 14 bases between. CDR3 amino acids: CASSEHGGLAEKLFF. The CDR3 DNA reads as TGTGCCAGCAGTGAACATGGGGGGTTGGCTGAAAAACTGTTTTTT.

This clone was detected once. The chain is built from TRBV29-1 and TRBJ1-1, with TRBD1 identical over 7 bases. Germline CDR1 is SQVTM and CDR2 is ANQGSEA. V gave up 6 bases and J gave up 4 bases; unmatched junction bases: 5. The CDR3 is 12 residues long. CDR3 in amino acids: CSVTHRGTEAFF. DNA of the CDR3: TGCAGCGTCACACACAGGGGCACTGAAGCTTTCTTT.